This T cell receptor beta chain was obtained from a study of T cells in Graves' hyperthyroidism and ophthalmopathy. This clonotype was found many times. The source material, RNA transcripts, was used to amplify TCR beta CDR3 regions. HTBI primers were employed in a first-round RT-PCR of the TCR CDR3. MiXCR, applied by TCRdb to the multiplex PCR reads, yields one record per CDR3 protein. The sample has over 350,000 distinct CDR3 sequences; roughly 14% are singletons. Uncontrolled infection, other autoimmune disease, pregnancy and lactation each barred patients from inclusion. J gave up 5 bases and V 4 bases, and 7 bases lay outside the gene matches. Germline lookup yields CDR1 LNHNV and CDR2 YYDKDF (reference sequence). There are 16 residues in the CDR3.

The chain combines TRBV15 with TRBJ2-3; 12 bases are shared with TRBD2. The receptor comes from a man aged 18 to 29 with Graves' ophthalmopathy. The sequenced sample consisted of blood. Written as DNA, the CDR3 is TGTGCCACCAGCACCCTACTAGCGGGAGGCCAAGATACGCAGTATTTT. It is translated as CATSTLLAGGQDTQYF.